Following are 26 T cell receptor beta chains from one sample sequenced in a study of neoadjuvant anti-PD-1 for oral cavity cancer. TCRdb's copy holds only in-frame clones and misses some; the assay was immunoSEQ multiplex PCR. Here the sample spans some 15,000 clones, around 34% being singletons. Documented time point: after neoadjuvant nivolumab, at surgical resection. This sample comprised tumor tissue, obtained after nivolumab (anti-PD-1) treatment. These receptors were obtained from a person between 35 and 79 years old with oral cavity squamous cell carcinoma.

J is TRBJ2-7 and V is TRBV6-4; D not resolved. Germline values: CDR1 MRHNA, CDR2 SNTAGT. Deletions cut 7 bases from V and 4 bases from J, with 17 bases between. CDR3 length: 14 residues. CDR3 residues: CASTYRQPLYEQYF. CDR3 nucleotides: TGTGCCAGCACCTACCGGCAGCCCCTTTACGAGCAGTACTTC.

This clone was found a few times. J is TRBJ1-2 and V is TRBV4-3, with D possibly TRBD1 on 5 matching bases. Per germline, CDR1 LGHNA and CDR2 YSLEER. V gave up 0 bases and J gave up 2 bases, with 7 bases separating them. This CDR3 has 14 residues. CDR3 amino acids: CASSQDWGNYGYTF. CDR3 coding DNA: TGCGCCAGCAGCCAAGATTGGGGGAACTATGGCTACACCTTC.

This rearrangement joins TRBV7-2 to TRBJ1-2; D is unclear. Trimming removed 8 bases from V and 6 bases from J, with 16 bases in between. The germline gives CDR1 SGHTA, CDR2 FQGNSA. CDR3 length equals 13 residues. CDR3 amino acids: CASPLPGRDGYTF. The CDR3 bases are TGTGCCAGCCCTTTACCGGGGAGAGATGGCTACACCTTC.

This clone was counted a few times. This chain connects TRBV11-3 to TRBJ2-2; 7 bases align to TRBD1. Trimming at V came to 2 bases and at J to 1 base, leaving 1 base not matched to a gene. This CDR3 spans 15 amino acids. Per the germline V gene, CDR1 is SGHNT and CDR2 is YENEEA. Here the CDR3 DNA reads TGTGCCAGCAGCTTAAACAGGGGGAACACCGGGGAGCTGTTTTTT. This encodes CASSLNRGNTGELFF.

The gene calls are TRBV6-5 and TRBJ1-1; tentative D call: TRBD1 (6 bases). The V gene lost 6 bases and the J gene lost 5 bases, with 10 bases spanning the gap. CDR1 MNHEY and CDR2 SVGAGI come from the germline V gene. The CDR3 runs 12 residues. In nucleotides, the CDR3 is TGTGCCAGCAGCTTTCAGGGGACTGAAGCTTTCTTT. Translation: CASSFQGTEAFF.

This clone appeared a few times. The chain employs TRBV28 and TRBJ2-7; 10 positions match TRBD1. CDR3 length: 11 amino acids. Germline V gives CDR1 MDHEN, CDR2 SYDVKM. V shed 8 bases and J 11 bases; nucleotides not matched to a gene: 6. The DNA for the CDR3 is TGTGCCAGCGGACCCGGGACAGGGGAGTACTTC. It translates to CASGPGTGEYF.

This rearrangement joins TRBV5-1 to TRBJ2-3; D unresolved. V was clipped by 4 bases and J by 2 bases, with 5 bases between them. There are 12 residues in the CDR3. Germline V gives CDR1 SGHRS, CDR2 YFSETQ. CDR3 loop: CASSLSTDTQYF. The CDR3 nucleotides are TGCGCCAGCAGCCTATCCACAGATACGCAGTATTTT. The whole variable domain, remainder taken from reference TRBV5-1 and TRBJ2-3, is KAGVTQTPRYLIKTRGQQVTLSCSPISGHRSVSWYQQTPGQGLQFLFEYFSETQRNKGNFPGRFSGRQFSNSRSEMNVSTLELGDSALYLCASSLSTDTQYFGPGTRLTVL.

The genes are TRBV7-2 and TRBJ2-5; a possible D gene is TRBD2 (7 bases). Trimming cost V 5 bases and J 2 bases, with 15 bases left between them. This CDR3 has 15 residues. The germline CDR1 and CDR2 sequences are SGHTA and FQGNSA. The CDR3 reads CASSTRGGGQETQYF. For the CDR3, the DNA is TGTGCCAGCAGCACGAGGGGGGGCGGGCAAGAGACCCAGTACTTC.

This chain connects TRBV4-1 to TRBJ2-1, with TRBD1 matching over 10 bases. This CDR3 region has 15 residues. From germline, CDR1 is MGHRA and CDR2 YSYEKL. V gave up 3 bases and J gave up 3 bases; unmatched junction bases: 2. CDR3 DNA: TGCGCCAGCAGCCAGGGACAGGGGAACTACAATGAGCAGTTCTTC. It yields the protein CASSQGQGNYNEQFF.

In DNA, the CDR3 is TGTGCCAGCAGCCAGGGGGGGGTCACAGATACGCAGTATTTT. Translation: CASSQGGVTDTQYF. J is TRBJ2-3 and V is TRBV5-6; D assignment may be TRBD1 or TRBD2 (7 bases each). The CDR3 runs to 14 residues. CDR1 is SGHDT, CDR2 YYEEEE, per germline. V was cut by 4 bases and J by 2 bases, with 11 bases left in between.

The table lists this clone with many counts. The V call is TRBV25-1, the J call TRBJ1-2, with TRBD1 as a possible D gene (6 bases). The CDR3 is made up of 13 amino acids. The germline CDR1 and CDR2 sequences are MGHDK and SYGVNS. V was cut by 8 bases and J by 5 bases, with 15 bases left in between. CDR3 residues: CASVGGRNYGYTF. In DNA form, the CDR3 reads TGTGCCAGCGTAGGGGGGCGGAATTATGGCTACACCTTC.

Only a few counts were recorded for this clone. J is TRBJ2-3 and V is TRBV7-3; unclear D gene. The V and J ends lost 4 bases and 2 bases respectively, with 7 bases between them. The CDR3 sequence is 13 residues long. Germline-derived CDR1 and CDR2 are SGHTA and FQGTGA. The CDR3 nucleotides read TGTGCCAGCAGCTACCCTTCCACAGATACGCAGTATTTT. Translating it yields CASSYPSTDTQYF.

This clone was recorded a few times. The chain employs TRBV5-4 and TRBJ2-5; TRBD1 matches 9 bases. With V trimmed by 7 bases and J by 5 bases, 6 bases remained unmatched. CDR3 length: 13 residues. Germline values: CDR1 SGHNT, CDR2 YYREEE (reference sequence). The CDR3 here is CASLIQGAETQYF. CDR3 nucleotide sequence: TGTGCCAGCCTCATACAGGGGGCGGAGACCCAGTACTTC.

The chain links TRBV4-3 to TRBJ2-3, with TRBD2 identical over 10 bases. Trimming took 1 base from V and 7 from J; bases not matched to a gene: 11. Per germline, CDR1 LGHNA and CDR2 YSLEER. The CDR3 spans 17 residues. This CDR3 is CASSQAIAGGRVNTQYF. CDR3 DNA: TGCGCCAGCAGCCAAGCCATAGCGGGGGGCCGGGTCAATACGCAGTATTTT.

At least ten counts were recorded for this clone. The chain combines TRBV7-9 with TRBJ1-1; D gene ambiguous. This CDR3 region has 14 residues. Germline CDR1 reads SEHNR; CDR2 reads FQNEAQ (reference sequence). Trimming pared 1 base from V and 2 bases from J, leaving 8 bases between. This CDR3 reads CASSLEFYNTEAFF. Here the CDR3 DNA reads TGTGCCAGCAGCTTAGAGTTCTATAACACTGAAGCTTTCTTT.

This chain joins TRBV6-5 and TRBJ2-5; a possible D gene is TRBD2 (6 bases). The CDR3 runs 11 residues. Trimming removed 8 bases at V and 2 bases at J, with 6 bases between. CDR1 is MNHEY and CDR2 is SVGAGI in the germline V gene. CDR3 amino acids: CASAGQETQYF. Written as DNA, the CDR3 is TGTGCCAGCGCGGGGCAAGAGACCCAGTACTTC.

This rearrangement joins TRBV7-2 to TRBJ1-4; D not resolved. The length of the CDR3 is 15 residues. The V and J ends lost 2 bases and 8 bases respectively, with 15 bases between them. Germline V CDR1 and CDR2: SGHTA, FQGNSA. In DNA form, the CDR3 reads TGTGCCAGCAGCTTACTTGGGTCTATGGGCGAAAAACTGTTTTTT. It encodes CASSLLGSMGEKLFF.

The rearrangement joins TRBV5-6 to TRBJ2-2, with 10 bases aligning to TRBD1. V shed 4 bases, J shed 4 bases, and the junction held 10 bases outside the gene matches. This CDR3 is built from 17 residues. Germline V CDR1 and CDR2: SGHDT, YYEEEE. CDR3 sequence (DNA): TGTGCCAGCAGCAGGAATTCCGGGACAGGGGTCACCGGGGAGCTGTTTTTT. Its translation is CASSRNSGTGVTGELFF.

On this clone: Germline and junction disagree at one end, which may indicate a read error. The V call is TRBV4-3, the J call TRBJ1-6, with D hard to call. The CDR3 extends over 12 amino acids. Germline CDR1 and CDR2: LGHNA and YSLEER. CDR3 bases: TGCGCCAGCAGCCAAGATAATACACCCCTCCACTTT. Encoded protein: CASSQDNTPLHF.

This clone was seen a handful of times. V gene TRBV25-1 combines with J gene TRBJ2-3; 8 bases map to TRBD2. CDR3 length: 16 residues. V dropped 1 base and J dropped 2; count of bases not matched to a gene: 5. The germline gives CDR1 MGHDK, CDR2 SYGVNS. This CDR3 is CASSELSGRVTDTQYF. For the CDR3, the DNA is TGTGCCAGCAGTGAATTATCCGGGAGGGTCACAGATACGCAGTATTTT.

The chain recombines TRBV13 with TRBJ2-5; 12 bases align to TRBD2. CDR3 size: 17 residues. V shed 3 bases and J 5 bases; nucleotides not matched to a gene: 10. CDR1 PRHDT and CDR2 FYEKMQ come from the germline V gene (reference sequence). The CDR3 sequence is CASSLGQGLAGRETQYF. For the CDR3, the DNA is TGTGCCAGCAGCTTGGGGCAAGGACTAGCGGGGAGGGAGACCCAGTACTTC.

This clone was seen ten or more times. This chain connects TRBV6-6 to TRBJ1-6; no definite D call. Germline V gives CDR1 MNHNY, CDR2 SVGAGI (reference sequence). CDR3 length equals 14 residues. V gave up 8 bases and J gave up 2 bases, with 10 bases separating them. This chain's CDR3 is CASAPPAYNSPLHF. For the CDR3, the DNA is TGTGCCAGCGCCCCACCCGCCTATAATTCACCCCTCCACTTT.

CDR3 protein: CASSLSTHRGRSDTQYF. In DNA form, the CDR3 reads TGTGCCAGCAGCTTATCCACCCACAGGGGGCGTTCAGATACGCAGTATTTT. This chain uses TRBV7-2 with TRBJ2-3; TRBD1 matches at 9 bases. Germline V gene sequence: CDR1 SGHTA, CDR2 FQGNSA. The V and J ends lost 2 bases and 4 bases, in that order; junction bases with no gene match: 10. This CDR3 comprises 17 residues.

Within the sample, this clone is medium-sized. V and J are TRBV7-9 and TRBJ2-3; D is possibly TRBD1 or TRBD2 (5 bases each). Germline V gene data show CDR1 as SEHNR and CDR2 as FQNEAQ (reference sequence). The CDR3 extends over 14 amino acids. V lost 1 base and J lost 5, with 10 bases in between. CDR3 protein: CASSLGGKLDTQYF. CDR3 DNA: TGTGCCAGCAGCTTAGGGGGGAAATTAGATACGCAGTATTTT.

The chain employs TRBV7-2 and TRBJ2-2; D is ambiguous. The CDR3 totals 13 residues. V was cut by 0 bases and J by 4 bases, with 3 bases left in between. Germline V gene sequence: CDR1 SGHTA, CDR2 FQGNSA. The CDR3: CASSLALTGELFF. DNA for the CDR3: TGTGCCAGCAGCTTAGCCCTCACCGGGGAGCTGTTTTTT.

The chain links TRBV4-1 to TRBJ2-3, with D possibly being TRBD1 (6 bases). V gave up 0 bases and J gave up 4 bases, with 20 bases separating them. The germline V gene has CDR1 MGHRA and CDR2 YSYEKL. The CDR3 length is 18 residues. CDR3 bases: TGCGCCAGCAGCCAAGAAGGGGCTGCGACAGGTTTTTCAGATACGCAGTATTTT. Protein product: CASSQEGAATGFSDTQYF.